This T cell receptor beta chain stems from a study of T cell responses to AZD1222 COVID-19 vaccine (dated by TCRdb to the early 2020s). Notes on the research overall: AZD1222 recipients given second doses at about 4 weeks or at about 12 weeks were pooled, since spike-specific TCR depth and breadth were not found to differ between the two schedules. TCR sequencing covered fewer than 250 trial participants: 207 given two doses of AZD1222 and around 26 given two doses of MenACWY control vaccine. Trial participants were enrolled by age into 18-55, 56-69 and 70-plus year subgroups, with about 150, 28 and 57 TCR-sequenced participants respectively. Broader findings and caveats from the paper: Conclusions about previously exposed vaccinees are limited, since just 6 or 7 AZD1222 recipients were seropositive for SARS-CoV-2 at baseline. Because no samples from the day 14 peak response were available, repertoires could be characterized only after the peak T cell response. Most participants were white British and females outnumbered males, and the authors suggested that clonal diversity may have been underestimated. CD4 TCRs associated with the vaccine covered the entire spike protein, and the dominant responses were in regions 160-218 and 743-854. The 56-69-year group was small, and its depth increase did not reach significance, likely because of low power. A significant rise in spike-specific TCR breadth and depth was observed after two AZD1222 doses relative to day 0 and relative to MenACWY recipients. Reportedly, almost half of the unique spike-specific TCRs recognized epitopes lying outside the regions that are mutated in the B.1.351 and B.1.1.7 variants.

The time point label, as the study defines it: baseline before first vaccination. Vaccinee samples came from UK trials COV001 and COV002, including a single-blind randomized controlled phase 2/3 trial of AZD1222 (ChAdOx1 nCoV-19) in healthy adults. For TCRbeta chain sequencing, PBMC samples were collected from trial participants at day 0 and at day 28 after the second dose. Comments on this clone: The target of this receptor is not known. No much larger clone is present one base from it, and per-base qualities are unavailable.

The CDR3 regions of human TCRbeta chains were analyzed by immunosequencing. The source study handled its data this way. Repertoire TCRs were checked for matches against a reference library of SARS-CoV-2-specific TCRs that had been generated using the MIRA antigen-specificity platform. Breadth was defined as the fraction of unique TCRs that were SARS-CoV-2-associated, and depth was defined as the fraction of total T cells that were SARS-CoV-2-associated. Using the MIRA data, every spike-specific TCR was mapped to the spike region that the TCR reacted to and assigned to either a CD4 or a CD8 class. Log10-transformed breadth and depth values were compared by one-way ANOVA with Sidak's multiple comparisons tests. What TCRdb holds here is the immuneACCESS table cut down to in-frame rearrangements. Part of the clones is not present; checked against another copy, under half of the missing clones reflect an unresolved V gene, and the others are unexplained. The V and J calls and the clone size are those of that table, but D and trimming were determined from the DNA. A total of 160,000 or so clones appear in this sample, just over 90% of them only once. In total, the top ten clones hold 2.6% of the sample.

At the junction V is shortened by 0 bases and J by 1 base, with 17 bases in between. Counted from cysteine to phenylalanine, this CDR3 has 18 amino acids. CDR3 DNA is the only sequence kept; it has 54 bases, read in frame from the first base. Via the germline V gene, CDR1 is SGHRS and CDR2 YFSETQ. The rearranged segments are TRBV5-1 and TRBJ2-4; the D element could tentatively be TRBD1 or TRBD2, as 5 bases agree for each. The sample here was peripheral blood, taken on day 0 of AZD1222 vaccination. This receptor was obtained from an adult in good health. The nucleotide sequence is given as TGCGCCAGCAGCTTGGAGGGGCTGGCCCCGGGGGCCAAAAACATTCAGTACTTC. Translated, it gives CASSLEGLAPGAKNIQYF.